This T cell receptor (beta chain) was found in a study of CD8+ T cells in alopecia areata. Study-wide context: Twice a day, 5 to 10 mg of oral tofacitinib was administered to treated patients. Whole-study results and caveats: Normal scalp had lower clonality than lesional scalp, with alopecia totalis/universalis lesions showing this most strongly.

Germline V gene lookup returns CDR1 SGHNT and CDR2 YYREEE (reference sequence). The CDR3 is 15 amino acids. Trimming removed 4 bases from V and 3 bases from J; junction bases left unmatched: 3. This clone was recorded a few times. The antigen remains unidentified. RNA extraction was followed by reverse transcription into cDNA, which acted as the sequencing template. Assay: immunoSEQ multiplex PCR; the TCRdb copy retains only in-frame clones and omits some. Of roughly 120,000 clones listed, 35% to 40% are singletons. Sample: CD4+ T cells sorted from blood. This rearrangement joins TRBV5-4 to TRBJ2-1, with 11 bases matching TRBD2. The TCR was taken from a human donor with alopecia areata. CDR3: CASSPTSGSYNEQFF. Written as DNA, the CDR3 is TGTGCCAGCAGCCCCACTAGCGGGAGCTACAATGAGCAGTTCTTC.